This T cell receptor beta chain comes out of a study of OX40 agonist ivuxolimab in advanced cancers. For the wider study: The costimulatory receptor OX40 (CD134) was targeted by ivuxolimab, a fully human IgG2 agonistic monoclonal antibody. Intravenous ivuxolimab was administered to patients every 2 weeks at six dose levels: 0.01, 0.1, 0.3, 1.5, 3 and 10 mg/kg. Of the 50 to 55 patients in dose escalation, approximately 20 had hepatocellular carcinoma, roughly 15 had melanoma, 9 had renal cell carcinoma and 9 had head and neck cancer. In the dose-escalation cohort, 75% to 85% of patients were male, and the mean age was around 65 years with a range of about 20 to 79. Prior anti-PD-1, anti-PD-L1 or anti-CTLA-4 therapy was permitted, and checkpoint inhibitors had been received by more than 35% of dose-escalation patients. Three dose-escalation patients achieved partial responses, one with hepatocellular carcinoma and two with cutaneous melanoma. The point of sequencing TCRbeta in the periphery was to test whether ivuxolimab changed TCR sequence diversity and drove clonal T-cell expansion. The paper covers the monotherapy dose-escalation part of the phase I ivuxolimab trial, which included N = 52 patients.

Genomic DNA was extracted from sorted cells for sequencing of the TCRbeta CDR3 region. TCRbeta CDR3 regions were sequenced using the immunoSEQ Assay. TCRdb obtained this table from immuneACCESS and retained in-frame rearrangements with V and J assigned. These tables miss some clones; where compared with another copy, unresolved V genes account for less than half of the shortfall, and the remainder is unexplained. Counted in this sample were 60,000 to 90,000 clones; roughly four fifths of them appeared once. Around 0.48% of the sample rests with the top ten. Patients with a history of autoimmune disease or receiving systemic immunosuppression were excluded from the trial. Peripheral blood for TCR sequencing was drawn from every dose cohort at baseline, at cycle 4 day 1 and at cycle 7 day 1. Samples came from an open-label, multicenter, first-in-human phase I dose-escalation trial of ivuxolimab. Adults with locally advanced or metastatic melanoma, renal cell carcinoma, hepatocellular carcinoma or head and neck squamous cell carcinoma were enrolled in the trial. Before TCR sequencing, CD4+ and CD8+ T cells were separately sorted from peripheral blood.

A word on this clone: The antigen this receptor binds is unknown. Base qualities are not provided; no much larger clone lies one nucleotide away.

The CDR3, cysteine through phenylalanine, is 16 amino acids long. Only the CDR3 portion is preserved as DNA: 48 bases, with reading frame beginning at the first base. V has 4 bases trimmed and J has 4 bases trimmed; junction bases matching no gene number 9. For CDR1 and CDR2, the germline V gene lists KGHSH and LQKENI. What the work shows at the level of the full study, not this receptor alone: Low levels of normalized T-cell clonal expansion were also seen in some patients who did not respond. On average, CD8+ T cells showed more expanded clones than CD4+ T cells after ivuxolimab. In partial responders in the 0.1-3.0 mg/kg groups, normalized peripheral clonal expansion was found to be among the lowest, especially among CD8+ T cells. Antigen specificity was not determined for the clonally expanded peripheral T cells. At doses from 0.1 to 3.0 mg/kg, clonal expansion was seen in both CD4+ and CD8+ blood T cells between baseline and week 6.

The origin of this receptor is an adult with an advanced solid tumor such as melanoma, head and neck, liver or kidney cancer. Recombination connected TRBV18 to TRBJ2-1, and 8 junction bases match TRBD2. The sample in question was CD4+ or CD8+ T cells sorted from blood, obtained in a trial of the OX40 agonist ivuxolimab. The CDR3 corresponds to CASSRTSGSRYNEQFF. Here is the DNA: TGTGCCAGCTCACGGACGAGCGGGAGTCGGTACAATGAGCAGTTCTTC.